One sample yielded the 10 T cell receptor beta chains listed below, sequenced in a study of response to subunit inactivated influenza vaccine. TCRdb fed the RT-PCR reads into MiXCR, producing one record per CDR3 protein. The sample records about 240,000 distinct CDR3 sequences, 12% being singletons. Specimen: non-naive T cells sorted from PBMCs, collected about 14 days before vaccination. The origin of the receptors is a man aged 50-59 years who received an inactivated influenza vaccine.

This clonotype was counted ten times or more. The J gene is TRBJ2-1, the V gene TRBV19; D is perhaps TRBD1 or TRBD2 (5 bases each). Germline CDR1 reads LNHDA; CDR2 reads SQIVND (reference sequence). The CDR3 has 14 residues. V lost 4 bases to trimming and J lost 7 bases, with 14 bases between them. The DNA for the CDR3 is TGTGCCAGTAGTAACCGGGGCGCCAAAAATGAGCAGTTCTTC. Translating it yields CASSNRGAKNEQFF.

CDR3 in DNA: TGCAGCGTTGAACGGGGCCCGGGCGAGCAGTACTTC. Encoded protein: CSVERGPGEQYF. V is TRBV29-1 and J is TRBJ2-7; D is tentatively TRBD1 or TRBD2 (5 bases each). The germline V gene encodes CDR1 SQVTM and CDR2 ANQGSEA. The germline V and J ends were trimmed by 2 bases and 6 bases, with 11 bases remaining between them. The CDR3 spans 12 residues.

The table lists this clonotype with a few counts. The chain recombines TRBV7-9 with TRBJ2-7; D is perhaps TRBD1 or TRBD2 (6 bases each). The CDR3 sequence is 15 residues long. V shed 6 bases and J shed 2 bases, with 17 bases lying between them. Germline V CDR1 and CDR2: SEHNR, FQNEAQ (reference sequence). CDR3 DNA sequence: TGTGCCAGCAGATGGAGCAGGGGAGGTCCCTACGAGCAGTACTTC. The encoded protein is CASRWSRGGPYEQYF.

This clonotype was seen ten or more times. V usage is TRBV20-1 and J usage is TRBJ2-3; 8 bases fit TRBD2. The CDR3 is 15 amino acids. Germline-derived CDR1 and CDR2 are DFQATT and SNEGSKA (reference sequence). The J segment lost 5 bases and the V segment lost 0 bases, leaving 7 bases of the junction unmatched. This CDR3 reads CSARDSGEILDTQYF. In nucleotides, the CDR3 is TGCAGTGCTAGAGATAGCGGGGAAATTCTAGATACGCAGTATTTT.

This clonotype was counted only a few times. This chain links TRBV3-1 with TRBJ1-4; no firm D call. Per germline, CDR1 LGHDT and CDR2 YNNKEL (reference sequence). V gave up 1 base and J gave up 0 bases, with 6 bases separating them. This CDR3 has 15 amino acids. In DNA form, the CDR3 reads TGTGCCAGCAGCCAAGGTGGAACAACTAATGAAAAACTGTTTTTT. This codes for CASSQGGTTNEKLFF.

This clonotype has more than one count but fewer than ten. The rearrangement links TRBV4-3 to TRBJ2-7; TRBD1 matches at 10 bases. Germline assignment: CDR1 LGHNA and CDR2 YSLEER. The CDR3 covers 18 residues. After removal of 0 bases from V and 0 bases from J, the junction contained 8 bases not matched to a gene. The chain's CDR3 is CASSQDIVGQGFSYEQYF. CDR3 nucleotides: TGCGCCAGCAGCCAAGATATTGTGGGACAGGGGTTCTCCTACGAGCAGTACTTC.

The chain uses TRBV10-3 and TRBJ2-7, with unresolved D. The V gene lost 6 bases and the J gene lost 5 bases, with 17 bases spanning the gap. CDR1 is ENHRY and CDR2 is SYGVKD in the germline V gene. The CDR3 sequence is 14 residues long. The CDR3 sequence is CAISDRAEAHEQYF. The CDR3, as DNA: TGTGCCATCAGCGATCGGGCAGAGGCCCACGAGCAGTACTTC.

The chain links TRBV5-6 to TRBJ1-2; D perhaps matches TRBD1 (5 bases). Between the trimmed V and J ends, which lost 0 bases and 4 bases, there was a span of 13 bases. CDR1 SGHDT and CDR2 YYEEEE come from the germline V gene. The CDR3 is made up of 15 amino acids. CDR3 coding DNA: TGTGCCAGCAGCTTGGTTTCAGGGACGGTCTATGGCTACACCTTC. Residues: CASSLVSGTVYGYTF.

This clonotype was seen only a few times. V is TRBV14 and J is TRBJ2-7; no firm D call. The CDR3 loop spans 13 amino acids. Trimming pared 3 bases from V and 9 bases from J, leaving 15 bases between. CDR1 SGHDN and CDR2 FVKESK come from the germline V gene. The CDR3 nucleotides read TGTGCCAGCAGCCAGCTCGCAGGCCTCGGGCAGTACTTC. Encoded protein: CASSQLAGLGQYF.

This clonotype showed up many times. This rearrangement joins TRBV5-8 to TRBJ2-5; 11 bases map to TRBD1. Germline CDR1 is SGHTS and CDR2 is YDEGEE. The CDR3 sequence is 14 residues long. Unmatched junction bases numbered 0, after V lost 5 bases and J lost 0 bases. CDR3 in amino acids: CASRDRGHQETQYF. The CDR3 DNA sequence: TGTGCCAGCAGGGACAGGGGGCACCAAGAGACCCAGTACTTC. Full variable domain (outside the CDR3, taken from reference TRBV5-8 and TRBJ2-5): EAGVTQSPTHLIKTRGQQATLRCSPISGHTSVYWYQQALGLGLQFLLWYDEGEERNRGNFPPRFSGRQFPNYSSELNVNALELEDSALYLCASRDRGHQETQYFGPGTRLLVL.